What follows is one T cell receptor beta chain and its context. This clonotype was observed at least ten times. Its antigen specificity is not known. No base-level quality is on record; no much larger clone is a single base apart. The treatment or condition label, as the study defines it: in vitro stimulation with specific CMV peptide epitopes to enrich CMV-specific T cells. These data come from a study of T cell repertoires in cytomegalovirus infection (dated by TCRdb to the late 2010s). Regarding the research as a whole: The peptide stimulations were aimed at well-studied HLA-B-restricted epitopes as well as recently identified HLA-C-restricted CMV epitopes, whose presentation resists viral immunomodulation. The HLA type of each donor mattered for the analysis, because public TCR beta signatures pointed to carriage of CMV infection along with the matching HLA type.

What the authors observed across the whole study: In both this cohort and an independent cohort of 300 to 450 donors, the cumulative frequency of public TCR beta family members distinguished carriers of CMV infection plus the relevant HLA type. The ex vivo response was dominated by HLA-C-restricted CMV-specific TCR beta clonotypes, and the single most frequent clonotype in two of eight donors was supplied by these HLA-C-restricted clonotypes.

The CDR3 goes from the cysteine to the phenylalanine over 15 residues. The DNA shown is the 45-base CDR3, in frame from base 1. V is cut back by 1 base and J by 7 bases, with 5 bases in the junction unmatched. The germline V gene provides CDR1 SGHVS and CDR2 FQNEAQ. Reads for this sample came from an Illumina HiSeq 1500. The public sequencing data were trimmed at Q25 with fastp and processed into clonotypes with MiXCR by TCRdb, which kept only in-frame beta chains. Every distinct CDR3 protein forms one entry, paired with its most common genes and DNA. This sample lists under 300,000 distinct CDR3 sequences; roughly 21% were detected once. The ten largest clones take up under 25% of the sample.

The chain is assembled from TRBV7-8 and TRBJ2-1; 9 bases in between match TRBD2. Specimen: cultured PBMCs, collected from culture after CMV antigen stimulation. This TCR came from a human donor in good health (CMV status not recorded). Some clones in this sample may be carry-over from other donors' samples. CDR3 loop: CASSLVIAGENEQFF. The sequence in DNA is TGTGCCAGCAGCTTAGTAATAGCGGGAGAGAATGAGCAGTTCTTC.